This TCR beta chain was obtained from a study of Ad26.COV2.S vaccination and SARS-CoV-2 variants. Here immunoSEQ multiplex PCR was the method, and the copy in TCRdb shows in-frame clones only, minus some. The data show about 380,000 clones, 83% seen once. Note on this clone: Its antigen is unknown.

This CDR3 spans 15 amino acids. Germline CDR1 and CDR2: SGHRS and YFSETQ. V lost 1 base and J 7 bases, leaving 12 bases between the germline ends. Treatment: some 19 received Ad26.COV2.S at low or high dose, single or two shots; five or six received placebo; per-sample allocation not given. Sampling was performed 63 days after the first vaccine or placebo injection. Expression of Wuhan-strain SARS-CoV-2 spike came from the Ad26 vector that formed the vaccine. Overall study results and limits: Vaccinees reportedly had broad spike-specific CD8+ and CD4+ T cell responses.

Sequenced here: peripheral blood, sampled in a trial of Ad26.COV2.S vaccine versus placebo. The chain uses TRBV5-1 and TRBJ1-6; possible D gene TRBD1, 5 bases. This TCR was sampled from a person aged 18 to 65 who received the Ad26.COV2.S COVID-19 vaccine or a placebo. The CDR3 region has the DNA TGCGCCAGCAGCTTGAGGGAGGGGAGAAATTCACCCCTCCACTTT. It yields the protein CASSLREGRNSPLHF. The variable domain in full, completed from reference TRBV5-1 and TRBJ1-6, reads KAGVTQTPRYLIKTRGQQVTLSCSPISGHRSVSWYQQTPGQGLQFLFEYFSETQRNKGNFPGRFSGRQFSNSRSEMNVSTLELGDSALYLCASSLREGRNSPLHFGNGTRLTVT.